The clone carrying this T cell receptor beta chain appeared once. The antigen is not known. The record originates from a study of T cell responses to AZD1222 COVID-19 vaccine. Germline CDR1 is SEHNR and CDR2 is FQNEAQ (reference sequence). The V gene end was trimmed by 2 bases and the J gene end by 2 bases; junction bases not matched to a gene: 10. The CDR3 extends over 17 amino acids. Study conclusions and caveats: There were mostly white British donors and more females than males, and clonal diversity was possibly underestimated. Sampled repertoires all dated from after the peak T cell response.

This table comes from immunoSEQ multiplex PCR, and its TCRdb copy is limited to in-frame clones, with some not included. The table lists 110,000 to 150,000 clones, around 90% of them singletons, with under 3.5% in the top ten. The V gene is TRBV7-9, the J gene TRBJ2-7; 9 bases are a match to TRBD1. This clonotype was obtained from an adult in good health. The sample consisted of peripheral blood, taken on day 0 of AZD1222 vaccination. The CDR3 sequence: CASSLRLDRGWAYEQYF. DNA for the CDR3: TGTGCCAGCAGCTTAAGGTTGGACAGGGGATGGGCCTACGAGCAGTACTTC. Supplemented by reference TRBV7-9 and TRBJ2-7, the full variable domain reads DTGVSQNPRHKITKRGQNVTFRCDPISEHNRLYWYRQTLGQGPEFLTYFQNEAQLEKSRLLSDRFSAERPKGSFSTLEIQRTEQGDSAMYLCASSLRLDRGWAYEQYFGPGTRLTVT.